These 17 T cell receptor beta chains were all obtained from the same sample, sequenced in a study of T cell changes during pregnancy in multiple sclerosis. Profiled with immunoSEQ multiplex PCR; TCRdb holds only in-frame clones, not every one. The sample has tens of thousands of clones; 80% to 90% are singletons. The sequenced sample was CD4+ T cells from peripheral blood mononuclear cells, obtained in the third trimester of pregnancy. These receptors originate from a female donor with multiple sclerosis, enrolled in a pregnancy study.

The chain couples TRBV19 to TRBJ2-3; D is ambiguous. The germline gives CDR1 LNHDA, CDR2 SQIVND (reference sequence). Trimming pared 5 bases from V and 1 base from J, leaving 13 bases between. This CDR3 is built from 15 residues. CDR3 nucleotides: TGTGCCAGTAGTCCGCTTGGGCAGGGCACAGATACGCAGTATTTT. Translated, it gives CASSPLGQGTDTQYF.

The chain links TRBV27 to TRBJ2-7, with 7 bases aligning to TRBD2. The germline gives CDR1 MNHEY, CDR2 SMNVEV (reference sequence). The CDR3 is 15 residues long. V gave up 5 bases and J gave up 3 bases; unmatched junction bases: 10. CDR3 protein: CASSTSREEVYEQYF. The CDR3 DNA is TGTGCCAGCAGTACCTCCCGGGAGGAAGTCTACGAGCAGTACTTC.

The rearrangement joins TRBV19 to TRBJ2-5; TRBD1 matches 11 bases. CDR3 size: 15 residues. After removal of 5 bases from V and 4 bases from J, the junction contained 6 bases not matched to a gene. CDR1 LNHDA and CDR2 SQIVND come from the germline V gene (reference sequence). CDR3 in amino acids: CASSVGQGVSETQYF. CDR3 DNA sequence: TGTGCCAGTAGTGTGGGACAGGGGGTATCAGAGACCCAGTACTTC.

This clone was detected only a few times. The rearrangement links TRBV7-2 to TRBJ2-5, with D possibly matching TRBD1 (6 bases). CDR1 is SGHTA and CDR2 is FQGNSA in the germline V gene. Trimming took 5 bases from V and 1 from J, leaving 11 bases between them. CDR3 size: 14 residues. The DNA for the CDR3 is TGTGCCAGCAGCCCAGGACAGCGCCAAGAGACCCAGTACTTC. It yields the protein CASSPGQRQETQYF.

V is TRBV2 and J is TRBJ1-2, with 10 nucleotides matching TRBD1. The V and J ends lost 4 bases and 3 bases, in that order; junction bases with no gene match: 2. From germline, CDR1 is SNHLY and CDR2 FYNNEI. The CDR3 has 14 residues. The CDR3 DNA reads TGTGCCAGCAGTGGACAGGGGGCTGACTATGGCTACACCTTC. This sequence encodes CASSGQGADYGYTF.

The J gene is TRBJ1-1, the V gene TRBV2; tentative D call: TRBD1 (5 bases). Trimming shortened V by 2 bases and J by 1 base, and 11 bases separated the two germline ends. The CDR3 extends over 15 amino acids. CDR1 is SNHLY, CDR2 FYNNEI, per germline. The CDR3 nucleotides read TGTGCCAGCAGTGAACTCAGGGTAGGGAACACTGAAGCTTTCTTT. This sequence encodes CASSELRVGNTEAFF.

The rearrangement uses TRBV30 and TRBJ1-3; maybe TRBD1 (6 bases). CDR3 length equals 15 residues. CDR1 and CDR2 from the germline V gene are GTSNPN and SVGIG (reference sequence). V was shortened by 4 bases and J by 8 bases, with 21 bases between the two germline ends. DNA of the CDR3: TGTGCCTGGATTGGGACACCAAATACTGGGGACACCATATATTTT. It is translated as CAWIGTPNTGDTIYF.

V usage is TRBV4-3 and J usage is TRBJ1-2; unclear D gene. The CDR3 spans 14 residues. Germline V lookup: CDR1 LGHNA, CDR2 YSLEER. V was pared by 0 bases and J by 7 bases, with 12 bases between. CDR3 region: CASSQEAGVGGYTF. In DNA form, the CDR3 reads TGCGCCAGCAGCCAAGAGGCGGGTGTCGGTGGCTACACCTTC.

V is TRBV6-4 and J is TRBJ2-2, with 7 bases lining up with TRBD1. Germline loops: CDR1 MRHNA, CDR2 SNTAGT. The CDR3 loop spans 17 amino acids. Trimming cost V 8 bases and J 2 bases; bases outside gene matches: 14. Here the CDR3 reads CASGLRAGTANTGELFF. CDR3 in DNA: TGTGCCAGCGGACTGAGGGCCGGGACAGCAAACACCGGGGAGCTGTTTTTT.

The rearrangement uses TRBV19 and TRBJ1-6; 10 bases map to TRBD1. The V gene's germline CDR1 is LNHDA and CDR2 SQIVND (reference sequence). With 7 bases clipped from V and 12 bases from J, the junction kept 15 bases outside the gene matches. This CDR3 region has 16 residues. The CDR3 sequence: CASTPGPGQGIRPLHF. The CDR3 nucleotides are TGTGCCAGTACCCCCGGGCCGGGACAGGGGATTAGACCCCTCCACTTT.

This chain links TRBV19 with TRBJ1-4; the match to TRBD1 covers 7 bases. Per germline, CDR1 LNHDA and CDR2 SQIVND (reference sequence). V lost 9 bases and J lost 5; bases outside the gene matches: 6. The CDR3 is 13 residues long. This CDR3 is CASHGTANEKLFF. Here the CDR3 DNA reads TGTGCCAGCCACGGGACAGCAAATGAAAAACTGTTTTTT.

The V call is TRBV6-5, the J call TRBJ2-7; the D gene is possibly TRBD1 (6 bases). This CDR3 contains 15 residues. With 0 bases removed from V and 1 base from J, the gap between germline ends came to 10 bases. Germline V gives CDR1 MNHEY, CDR2 SVGAGI. This CDR3 is CASSYSHRVSYEQYF. In nucleotides, the CDR3 is TGTGCCAGCAGTTACTCACACAGGGTGTCCTACGAGCAGTACTTC.

The rearrangement uses TRBV19 and TRBJ2-1; TRBD1 matches at 10 bases. This CDR3 has 15 residues. V lost 5 bases to trimming and J lost 8 bases; unmatched junction nucleotides: 9. Looked up from germline, CDR1 is LNHDA and CDR2 is SQIVND (reference sequence). The CDR3 sequence: CASSDRDRGVYEQFF. DNA for the CDR3: TGTGCCAGTAGTGACCGGGACAGGGGTGTATATGAGCAGTTCTTC.

J is TRBJ1-2 and V is TRBV11-2; a weak D match, TRBD1 (5 bases). From germline, CDR1 is SGHAT and CDR2 FQNNGV. The V end was cut by 0 bases, the J end by 6 bases, with 8 bases between. The CDR3 covers 13 residues. The CDR3 protein is CASSLDRVNGYTF. In nucleotides, the CDR3 is TGTGCCAGCAGCTTAGACAGGGTTAATGGCTACACCTTC.

The chain employs TRBV2 and TRBJ1-2; tentative D call: TRBD1 (5 bases). Germline assignment: CDR1 SNHLY and CDR2 FYNNEI. Trimming removed 7 bases at V and 9 bases at J, with 18 bases between. The CDR3 consists of 13 residues. The CDR3 nucleotides read TGTGCCAGCACAGCAGGGAATCGGGCCAGCTACACCTTC. It codes for CASTAGNRASYTF.

The chain links TRBV7-2 to TRBJ2-5; 12 nucleotides match TRBD2. V shed 3 bases, J shed 1 base, and the junction held 3 bases outside the gene matches. Germline V lookup: CDR1 SGHTA, CDR2 FQGNSA. The CDR3 loop spans 16 amino acids. The CDR3 protein is CASSFGLAGFQETQYF. CDR3 bases: TGTGCCAGCAGCTTCGGACTAGCGGGGTTCCAAGAGACCCAGTACTTC.

This chain joins TRBV5-1 and TRBJ2-6; maybe TRBD2 (6 bases). The V gene lost 0 bases and the J gene lost 2 bases, with 12 bases spanning the gap. The CDR3 runs 17 residues. From germline, CDR1 is SGHRS and CDR2 YFSETQ. CDR3 DNA: TGCGCCAGCAGCTTGGTCACCGGGGGAGCTGGGGCCAACGTCCTGACTTTC. Translating gives CASSLVTGGAGANVLTF.